The 27 T cell receptor beta chains in this list originate from one sample, sequenced in a study of shared clonotypes between healthy human individuals. Profiling relied on immunoSEQ multiplex PCR, and the TCRdb table lists in-frame clones only, not all of them. The table shows some 530,000 clones, with about 72% occurring only once. Sequencing was done on a sample of PBMCs. These receptors all stem from a woman aged 40 to 55 in good health. Some clones in this sample may be carry-over from other donors' samples.

The CDR3 reads CASSSHQGQETQYF. For the CDR3, the DNA is TGTGCCAGCAGTTCCCATCAGGGCCAAGAGACCCAGTACTTC. This chain connects TRBV28 to TRBJ2-5; TRBD1 is a possible D gene (5 bases). V was clipped by 4 bases and J by 1 base, with 10 bases between them. The CDR3 runs 14 residues. Looked up from germline, CDR1 is MDHEN and CDR2 is SYDVKM.

This clone was counted a few times. The chain uses TRBV29-1 and TRBJ1-1; D not certain. This CDR3 comprises 11 residues. Germline V CDR1 and CDR2: SQVTM, ANQGSEA. Trimming took 4 bases from V and 4 from J, leaving 7 bases between them. CDR3 protein: CSVVRATEAFF. In DNA, the CDR3 is TGCAGCGTTGTCCGGGCCACTGAAGCTTTCTTT.

The rearrangement joins TRBV5-1 to TRBJ2-2, with 7 bases aligning to TRBD1. The length of the CDR3 is 21 residues. Germline values: CDR1 SGHRS, CDR2 YFSETQ. V lost 0 bases, J lost 5 bases, and 22 bases stayed unmatched. CDR3 region: CASSLDVTGDLLRLGTGELFF. The CDR3 DNA reads TGCGCCAGCAGCTTGGATGTAACAGGGGACCTACTTAGGTTGGGGACCGGGGAGCTGTTTTTT.

The chain links TRBV9 to TRBJ2-5; 7 nucleotides agree with TRBD1. CDR1 and CDR2 from the germline V gene are SGDLS and YYNGEE. Trimming removed 5 bases from V and 2 bases from J; junction bases left unmatched: 9. This CDR3 has 15 amino acids. CDR3 residues: CASSPTRDRQETQYF. In DNA, the CDR3 is TGTGCCAGCAGTCCCACCCGGGACAGACAAGAGACCCAGTACTTC.

The chain employs TRBV6-1 and TRBJ2-7; 9 positions match TRBD1. Per the germline V gene, CDR1 is MNHNS and CDR2 is SASEGT. The V and J ends lost 2 bases and 2 bases, in that order; junction bases with no gene match: 4. The CDR3 extends over 15 amino acids. CDR3 loop: CASSERGQGTYEQYF. The CDR3 bases are TGTGCCAGCAGTGAAAGGGGACAGGGAACCTACGAGCAGTACTTC.

The table lists this clone with a count of one. The chain couples TRBV9 to TRBJ2-1, with 15 bases fitting TRBD2. The CDR3 runs to 20 residues. The V gene's germline CDR1 is SGDLS and CDR2 YYNGEE. V dropped 4 bases and J dropped 4; count of bases not matched to a gene: 15. The DNA for the CDR3 is TGTGCCAGCAGCCCTCAACCGGGACTAGCGGGAGGTAGCGATTACAATGAGCAGTTCTTC. It yields the protein CASSPQPGLAGGSDYNEQFF. The whole variable domain, remainder taken from reference TRBV9 and TRBJ2-1, is DSGVTQTPKHLITATGQRVTLRCSPRSGDLSVYWYQQSLDQGLQFLIQYYNGEERAKGNILERFSAQQFPDLHSELNLSSLELGDSALYFCASSPQPGLAGGSDYNEQFFGPGTRLTVL.

The chain uses TRBV29-1 and TRBJ2-1, with TRBD1 matching 7 bases. The CDR3 covers 16 residues. V lost 1 base to trimming and J lost 0 bases; unmatched junction nucleotides: 6. Germline V gene data show CDR1 as SQVTM and CDR2 as ANQGSEA. The DNA of the CDR3 is TGCAGCGTTGAAGGTTACAGGGGCAGCTCCTACAATGAGCAGTTCTTC. Its translation is CSVEGYRGSSYNEQFF.

V gene TRBV7-2 combines with J gene TRBJ2-2, with TRBD1 matching 8 bases. Losses at the gene ends were 5 bases for V and 3 bases for J; bases not matched to a gene: 11. CDR1 SGHTA and CDR2 FQGNSA come from the germline V gene. The CDR3 extends over 17 amino acids. CDR3 region: CASSRRGGQAYTGELFF. CDR3 nucleotides: TGTGCCAGCAGCAGACGAGGGGGACAGGCTTACACCGGGGAGCTGTTTTTT. The variable domain in full, completed from reference TRBV7-2 and TRBJ2-2, reads GAGVSQSPSNKVTEKGKDVELRCDPISGHTALYWYRQSLGQGLEFLIYFQGNSAPDKSGLPSDRFSAERTGGSVSTLTIQRTQQEDSAVYLCASSRRGGQAYTGELFFGEGSRLTVL.

The chain has TRBV30 and TRBJ1-5, with D unresolved. The V gene's germline CDR1 is GTSNPN and CDR2 SVGIG (reference sequence). The CDR3 has 17 amino acids. V lost 0 bases and J 6 bases, leaving 21 bases between the germline ends. CDR3 bases: TGTGCCTGGAGTGTCCTCTCCCGGGTCCACGAGATTCAGCCCCAGCATTTT. Translating gives CAWSVLSRVHEIQPQHF.

This chain joins TRBV7-3 and TRBJ2-2; weak D call: TRBD1 (6 bases). The CDR3 length is 15 residues. Germline V lookup: CDR1 SGHTA, CDR2 FQGTGA. Trimming removed 5 bases from V and 5 bases from J, with 15 bases in between. CDR3 region: CASSPQGPGTGELFF. The CDR3 nucleotides are TGTGCCAGCAGCCCACAGGGTCCCGGGACCGGGGAGCTGTTTTTT.

About this clone: A read error is likely here: a far larger clone is one base away. The V and J genes are TRBV30 and TRBJ1-5; perhaps TRBD1 as D (6 bases). Germline V gene data show CDR1 as GTSNPN and CDR2 as SVGIG (reference sequence). The V and J ends lost 8 bases and 0 bases respectively, with 14 bases between them. This CDR3 comprises 14 residues. CDR3 DNA sequence: TGTGCCCGGCCTCCGGGACATAGCAATCAGCCCCAGCATTTT. It yields the protein CARPPGHSNQPQHF.

CDR3 nucleotides: TGTGCCAGCAGTCGATCCAGGACATCCGGCAATCAGCCCCAGCATTTT. Its translation: CASSRSRTSGNQPQHF. The chain uses TRBV2 and TRBJ1-5; D possibly corresponds to TRBD1 (5 bases). The V end was cut by 5 bases, the J end by 2 bases, with 16 bases between. Germline CDR1 SNHLY, CDR2 FYNNEI. The CDR3 extends over 16 amino acids.

This clone appeared once. This sequence joins TRBV5-4 and TRBJ2-5; 7 bases are shared with TRBD2. This CDR3 is 15 amino acids long. With V trimmed by 0 bases and J by 4 bases, 6 bases remained unmatched. Germline values: CDR1 SGHNT, CDR2 YYREEE (reference sequence). CDR3 loop: CASSLDGAGAETQYF. The CDR3 DNA is TGTGCCAGCAGCTTGGACGGGGCGGGAGCAGAGACCCAGTACTTC.

In nucleotides, the CDR3 is TGTGCCAGCAGCTTAGTGGGCCCGGCCGGGTCCTATGGCTACACCTTC. Protein product: CASSLVGPAGSYGYTF. The chain carries TRBV7-9 and TRBJ1-2; D gene ambiguous. Looked up from germline, CDR1 is SEHNR and CDR2 is FQNEAQ (reference sequence). V was trimmed by 1 base and J by 4 bases, leaving 16 bases between them. CDR3 length: 16 residues. The variable domain in full, completed from reference TRBV7-9 and TRBJ1-2, reads DTGVSQNPRHKITKRGQNVTFRCDPISEHNRLYWYRQTLGQGPEFLTYFQNEAQLEKSRLLSDRFSAERPKGSFSTLEIQRTEQGDSAMYLCASSLVGPAGSYGYTFGSGTRLTVV.

The chain is built from TRBV7-2 and TRBJ2-7; TRBD2 might be the D (5 bases). Trimming pared 5 bases from V and 3 bases from J, leaving 14 bases between. The germline V gene has CDR1 SGHTA and CDR2 FQGNSA. This CDR3 is 14 amino acids long. Written as DNA, the CDR3 is TGTGCCAGCAGCAAAACGGGGTTTCTCTACGAGCAGTACTTC. This codes for CASSKTGFLYEQYF.

The chain uses TRBV7-3 and TRBJ2-1; TRBD2 is a possible D gene (6 bases). Germline lookup yields CDR1 SGHTA and CDR2 FQGTGA. The CDR3 loop spans 15 amino acids. Trimming removed 2 bases from V and 3 bases from J, with 11 bases in between. The CDR3: CASSLAGYYYNEQFF. CDR3 bases: TGTGCCAGCAGCTTAGCGGGGTACTACTACAATGAGCAGTTCTTC.

The chain employs TRBV28 and TRBJ2-7; D not resolved. Per germline, CDR1 MDHEN and CDR2 SYDVKM. V was trimmed by 6 bases and J by 1 base, leaving 13 bases between them. The CDR3 runs 14 residues. DNA of the CDR3: TGTGCCAGCAGCTCCCGAACCACTTCCTACGAGCAGTACTTC. It encodes CASSSRTTSYEQYF.

This clone was seen a handful of times. This chain links TRBV28 with TRBJ1-5; D gene unclear. This CDR3 is built from 12 residues. Trimming removed 2 bases from V and 6 bases from J, with 5 bases in between. Germline CDR1 reads MDHEN; CDR2 reads SYDVKM. The CDR3 protein is CASSLVGQPQHF. CDR3 bases: TGTGCCAGCAGTTTAGTAGGTCAGCCCCAGCATTTT.

The genes are TRBV28 and TRBJ2-7, with TRBD2 matching 13 bases. CDR3 length: 16 amino acids. CDR1 and CDR2 (germline): MDHEN, SYDVKM. Unmatched junction bases numbered 8, after V lost 7 bases and J lost 2 bases. The CDR3 DNA follows: TGTGCCAGCAAGACACCCGGGACTAGCGGGACCTACGAGCAGTACTTC. Its protein product is CASKTPGTSGTYEQYF.

CDR3 nucleotides: TGTGCCAGCATCTACCACGGATCGAACACCGGGGAGCTGTTTTTT. Residues: CASIYHGSNTGELFF. The rearrangement joins TRBV7-9 to TRBJ2-2, with D hard to call. V shed 7 bases and J shed 0 bases, with 12 bases lying between them. CDR1 SEHNR and CDR2 FQNEAQ come from the germline V gene (reference sequence). The CDR3 spans 15 residues.

The V and J genes are TRBV7-9 and TRBJ2-6; either TRBD1 or TRBD2 may fit D (5 bases each). The CDR3 runs to 19 residues. Between the trimmed V and J ends, which lost 2 bases and 4 bases, there was a span of 21 bases. Germline V gives CDR1 SEHNR, CDR2 FQNEAQ (reference sequence). CDR3 residues: CASSLKRGGPNIGANVLTF. For the CDR3, the DNA is TGTGCCAGCAGCTTAAAGCGTGGGGGACCGAACATCGGGGCCAACGTCCTGACTTTC.

This rearrangement joins TRBV29-1 to TRBJ2-1; the match to TRBD2 covers 7 bases. CDR3 length: 13 residues. Germline V gene lookup returns CDR1 SQVTM and CDR2 ANQGSEA. Trimming removed 6 bases from V and 4 bases from J; junction bases left unmatched: 6. The CDR3 region is CSVWAAGYNEQFF. CDR3 in DNA: TGCAGCGTGTGGGCAGCGGGGTACAATGAGCAGTTCTTC.

The CDR3 DNA is TGCAGCGTGACAGCGGGAGGGTACGAGCAGTACTTC. It codes for CSVTAGGYEQYF. The V gene is TRBV29-1, the J gene TRBJ2-7; TRBD2 agrees at 10 bases. V lost 6 bases, J lost 4 bases, and 3 bases stayed unmatched. This CDR3 region has 12 residues. CDR1 is SQVTM and CDR2 is ANQGSEA in the germline V gene.

This clone was picked up one time. V gene TRBV14 combines with J gene TRBJ2-1; 7 bases are a match to TRBD1. The germline V gene has CDR1 SGHDN and CDR2 FVKESK. V gave up 6 bases and J gave up 6 bases; unmatched junction bases: 11. The CDR3 spans 15 residues. CDR3 in amino acids: CASRKQGTLLNEQFF. CDR3 bases: TGTGCCAGCAGAAAACAGGGGACCCTCCTCAATGAGCAGTTCTTC.

This chain links TRBV5-4 with TRBJ2-7, with 8 bases matching TRBD1. The CDR3 sequence is 15 residues long. With 1 base clipped from V and 2 bases from J, the junction kept 5 bases outside the gene matches. Germline V lookup: CDR1 SGHNT, CDR2 YYREEE (reference sequence). The CDR3 is CASSLSGGAPYEQYF. CDR3 coding DNA: TGTGCCAGCAGCTTGTCAGGGGGCGCCCCCTACGAGCAGTACTTC.

This chain connects TRBV28 to TRBJ1-3; D is possibly TRBD1 (5 bases). Trimming removed 2 bases at V and 0 bases at J, with 5 bases between. CDR1 and CDR2 from the germline V gene are MDHEN and SYDVKM. This CDR3 is built from 14 residues. CDR3 in DNA: TGTGCCAGCAGTTTAGACAGCTCTGGAAACACCATATATTTT. It translates to CASSLDSSGNTIYF.

The DNA of the CDR3 is TGTGCCAGCAGGGCTCCCGCGGGAGGGCCCGACGAGCAGTACTTC. Amino acid sequence: CASRAPAGGPDEQYF. The chain uses TRBV5-4 and TRBJ2-7; 9 bases line up with TRBD2. Germline CDR1 SGHNT, CDR2 YYREEE (reference sequence). Trimming took 5 bases from V and 5 from J; bases not matched to a gene: 11. CDR3 length: 15 residues.